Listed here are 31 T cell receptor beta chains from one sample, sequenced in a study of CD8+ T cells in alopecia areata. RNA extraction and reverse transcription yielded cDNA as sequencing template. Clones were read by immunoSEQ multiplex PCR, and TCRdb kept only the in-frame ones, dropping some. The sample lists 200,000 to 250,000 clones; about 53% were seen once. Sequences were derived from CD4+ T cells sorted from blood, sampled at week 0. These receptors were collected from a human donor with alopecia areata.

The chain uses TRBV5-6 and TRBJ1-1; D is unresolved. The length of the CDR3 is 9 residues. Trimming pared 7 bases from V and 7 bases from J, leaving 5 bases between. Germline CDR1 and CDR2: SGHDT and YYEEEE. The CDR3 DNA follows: TGTGCCAGCGGGGATGAAGCTTTCTTT. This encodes CASGDEAFF.

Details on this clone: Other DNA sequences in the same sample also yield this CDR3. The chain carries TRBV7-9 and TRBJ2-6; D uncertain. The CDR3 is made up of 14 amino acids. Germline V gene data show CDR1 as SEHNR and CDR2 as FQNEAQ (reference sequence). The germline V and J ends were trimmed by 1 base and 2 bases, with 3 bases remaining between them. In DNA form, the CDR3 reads TGTGCCAGCAGCTTAGGGGCTGGGGCCAACGTCCTGACTTTC. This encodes CASSLGAGANVLTF. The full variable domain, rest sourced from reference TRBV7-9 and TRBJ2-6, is DTGVSQNPRHKITKRGQNVTFRCDPISEHNRLYWYRQTLGQGPEFLTYFQNEAQLEKSRLLSDRFSAERPKGSFSTLEIQRTEQGDSAMYLCASSLGAGANVLTFGAGSRLTVL.

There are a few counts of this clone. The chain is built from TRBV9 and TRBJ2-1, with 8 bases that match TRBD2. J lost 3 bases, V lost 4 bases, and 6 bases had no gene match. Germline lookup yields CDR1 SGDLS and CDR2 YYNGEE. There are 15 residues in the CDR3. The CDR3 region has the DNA TGTGCCAGCAGCCCCTCCGGGACTAGCTACAATGAGCAGTTCTTC. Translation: CASSPSGTSYNEQFF.

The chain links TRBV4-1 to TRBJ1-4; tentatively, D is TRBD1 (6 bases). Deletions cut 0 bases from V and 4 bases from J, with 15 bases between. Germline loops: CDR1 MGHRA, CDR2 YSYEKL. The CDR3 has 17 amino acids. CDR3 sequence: CASSQDKGGLNNEKLFF. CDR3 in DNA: TGCGCCAGCAGCCAAGATAAGGGGGGCCTAAATAATGAAAAACTGTTTTTT.

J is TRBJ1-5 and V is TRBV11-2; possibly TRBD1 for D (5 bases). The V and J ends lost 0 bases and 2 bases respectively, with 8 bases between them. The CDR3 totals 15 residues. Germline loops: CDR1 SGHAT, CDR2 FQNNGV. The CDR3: CASSLDRAGNQPQHF. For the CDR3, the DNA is TGTGCCAGCAGCTTAGACAGGGCAGGCAATCAGCCCCAGCATTTT.

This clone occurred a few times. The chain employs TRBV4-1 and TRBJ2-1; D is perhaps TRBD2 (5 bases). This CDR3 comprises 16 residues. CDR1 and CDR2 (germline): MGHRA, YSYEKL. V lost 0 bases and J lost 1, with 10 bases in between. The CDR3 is CASSQDGSGSYNEQFF. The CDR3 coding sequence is TGCGCCAGCAGCCAAGATGGGAGCGGATCCTACAATGAGCAGTTCTTC.

The CDR3 loop reads CASSLDHTLSGANVLTF. The CDR3 coding sequence is TGCGCCAGCAGCTTGGACCATACCCTCTCTGGGGCCAACGTCCTGACTTTC. The gene calls are TRBV5-1 and TRBJ2-6; D is undetermined. CDR3 size: 17 residues. Germline V gene sequence: CDR1 SGHRS, CDR2 YFSETQ. V lost 0 bases to trimming and J lost 0 bases, with 10 bases between them.

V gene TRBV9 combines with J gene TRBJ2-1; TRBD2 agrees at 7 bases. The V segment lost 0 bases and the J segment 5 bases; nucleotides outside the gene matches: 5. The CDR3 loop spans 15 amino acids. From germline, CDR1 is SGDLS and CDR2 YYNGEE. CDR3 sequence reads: CASSVETSGNNEQFF. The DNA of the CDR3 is TGTGCCAGCAGCGTAGAGACCAGCGGGAACAATGAGCAGTTCTTC.

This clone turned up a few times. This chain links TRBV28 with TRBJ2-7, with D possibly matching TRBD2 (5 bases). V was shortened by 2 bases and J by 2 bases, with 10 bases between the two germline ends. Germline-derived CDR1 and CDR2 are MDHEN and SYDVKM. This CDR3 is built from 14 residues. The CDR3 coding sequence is TGTGCCAGCAGTTTAAGAGGGCCGCCCTACGAGCAGTACTTC. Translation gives CASSLRGPPYEQYF. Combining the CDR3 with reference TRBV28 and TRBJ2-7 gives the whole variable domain DVKVTQSSRYLVKRTGEKVFLECVQDMDHENMFWYRQDPGLGLRLIYFSYDVKMKEKGDIPEGYSVSREKKERFSLILESASTNQTSMYLCASSLRGPPYEQYFGPGTRLTVT.

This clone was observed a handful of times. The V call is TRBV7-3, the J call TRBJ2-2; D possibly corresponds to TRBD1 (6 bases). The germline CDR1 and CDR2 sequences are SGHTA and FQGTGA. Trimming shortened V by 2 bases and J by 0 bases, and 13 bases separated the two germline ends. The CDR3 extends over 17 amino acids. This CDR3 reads CASSLHPGATNTGELFF. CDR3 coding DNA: TGTGCCAGCAGCTTACACCCAGGGGCGACGAACACCGGGGAGCTGTTTTTT.

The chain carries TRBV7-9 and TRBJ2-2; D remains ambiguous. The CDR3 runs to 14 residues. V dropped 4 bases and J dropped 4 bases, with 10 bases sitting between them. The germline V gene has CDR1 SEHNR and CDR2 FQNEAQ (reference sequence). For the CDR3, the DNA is TGTGCCAGCAGCTCACCCCCGGCCACCGGGGAGCTGTTTTTT. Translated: CASSSPPATGELFF. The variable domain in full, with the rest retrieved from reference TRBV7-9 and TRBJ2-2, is DTGVSQNPRHKITKRGQNVTFRCDPISEHNRLYWYRQTLGQGPEFLTYFQNEAQLEKSRLLSDRFSAERPKGSFSTLEIQRTEQGDSAMYLCASSSPPATGELFFGEGSRLTVL.

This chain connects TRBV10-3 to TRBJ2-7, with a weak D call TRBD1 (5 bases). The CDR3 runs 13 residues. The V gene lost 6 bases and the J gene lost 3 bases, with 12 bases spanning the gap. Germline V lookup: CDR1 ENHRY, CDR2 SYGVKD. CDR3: CAIRAGLLYEQYF. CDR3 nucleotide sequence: TGTGCCATCAGGGCAGGGCTCCTCTACGAGCAGTACTTC.

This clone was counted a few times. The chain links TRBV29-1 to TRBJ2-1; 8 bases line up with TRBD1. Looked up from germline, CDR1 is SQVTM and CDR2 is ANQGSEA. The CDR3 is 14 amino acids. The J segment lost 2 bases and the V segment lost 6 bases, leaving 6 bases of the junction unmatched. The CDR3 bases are TGCAGCGTCACAGAGGACAGGGCCTACAATGAGCAGTTCTTC. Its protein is CSVTEDRAYNEQFF.

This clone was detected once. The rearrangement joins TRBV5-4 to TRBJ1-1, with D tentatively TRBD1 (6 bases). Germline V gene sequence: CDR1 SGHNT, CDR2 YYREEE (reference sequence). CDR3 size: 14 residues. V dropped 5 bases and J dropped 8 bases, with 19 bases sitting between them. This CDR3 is CASSWSLGGSEAFF. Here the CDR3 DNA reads TGTGCCAGCAGTTGGAGCTTAGGGGGATCGGAAGCTTTCTTT.

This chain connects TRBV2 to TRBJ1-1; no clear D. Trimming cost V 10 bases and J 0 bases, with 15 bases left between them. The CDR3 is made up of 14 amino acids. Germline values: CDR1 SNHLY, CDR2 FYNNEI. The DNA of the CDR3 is TGTGCCACCGTAGGGAGTTCCATGAACACTGAAGCTTTCTTT. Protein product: CATVGSSMNTEAFF.

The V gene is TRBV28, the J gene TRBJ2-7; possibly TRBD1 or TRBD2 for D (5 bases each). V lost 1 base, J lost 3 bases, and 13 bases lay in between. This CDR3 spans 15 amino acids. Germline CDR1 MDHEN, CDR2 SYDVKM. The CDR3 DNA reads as TGTGCCAGCAGTTTATATGGGACGGCCGGCTACGAGCAGTACTTC. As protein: CASSLYGTAGYEQYF.

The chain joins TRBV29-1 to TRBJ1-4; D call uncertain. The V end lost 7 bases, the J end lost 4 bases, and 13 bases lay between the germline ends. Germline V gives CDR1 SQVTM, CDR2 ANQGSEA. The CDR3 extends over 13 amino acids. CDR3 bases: TGCAGCGCCACCGACCCAGTTAATGAAAAACTGTTTTTT. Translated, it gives CSATDPVNEKLFF.

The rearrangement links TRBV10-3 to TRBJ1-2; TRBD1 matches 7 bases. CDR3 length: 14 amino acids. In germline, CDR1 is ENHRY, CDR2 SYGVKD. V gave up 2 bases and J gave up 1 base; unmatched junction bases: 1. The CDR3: CAISETGVNYGYTF. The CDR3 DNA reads TGTGCCATCAGTGAGACAGGGGTTAACTATGGCTACACCTTC.

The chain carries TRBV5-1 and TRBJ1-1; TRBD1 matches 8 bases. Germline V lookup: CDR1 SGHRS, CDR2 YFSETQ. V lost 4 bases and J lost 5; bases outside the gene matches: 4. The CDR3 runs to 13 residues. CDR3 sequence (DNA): TGCGCCAGCAGCCCAGACAGGGGAACTGAAGCTTTCTTT. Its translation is CASSPDRGTEAFF.

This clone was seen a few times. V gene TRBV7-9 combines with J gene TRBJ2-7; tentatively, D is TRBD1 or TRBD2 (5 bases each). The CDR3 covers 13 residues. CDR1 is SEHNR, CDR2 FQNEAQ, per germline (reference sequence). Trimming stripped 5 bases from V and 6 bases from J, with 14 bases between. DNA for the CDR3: TGTGCCAGCAGCGCGAGTCGGGACGGCGAGCAGTACTTC. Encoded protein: CASSASRDGEQYF. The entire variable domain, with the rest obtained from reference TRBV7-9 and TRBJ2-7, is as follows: DTGVSQNPRHKITKRGQNVTFRCDPISEHNRLYWYRQTLGQGPEFLTYFQNEAQLEKSRLLSDRFSAERPKGSFSTLEIQRTEQGDSAMYLCASSASRDGEQYFGPGTRLTVT.

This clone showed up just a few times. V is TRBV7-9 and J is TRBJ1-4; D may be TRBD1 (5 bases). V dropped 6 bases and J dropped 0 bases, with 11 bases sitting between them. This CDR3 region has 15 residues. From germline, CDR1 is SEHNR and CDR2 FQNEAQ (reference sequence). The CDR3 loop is CASRPQVATNEKLFF. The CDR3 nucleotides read TGTGCCAGCAGACCACAGGTTGCAACTAATGAAAAACTGTTTTTT.

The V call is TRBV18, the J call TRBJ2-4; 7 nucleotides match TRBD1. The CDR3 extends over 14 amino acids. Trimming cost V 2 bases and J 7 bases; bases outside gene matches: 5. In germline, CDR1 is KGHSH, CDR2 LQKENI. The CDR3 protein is CASSPGTADNIQYF. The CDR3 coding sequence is TGTGCCAGCTCACCAGGGACAGCCGATAACATTCAGTACTTC.

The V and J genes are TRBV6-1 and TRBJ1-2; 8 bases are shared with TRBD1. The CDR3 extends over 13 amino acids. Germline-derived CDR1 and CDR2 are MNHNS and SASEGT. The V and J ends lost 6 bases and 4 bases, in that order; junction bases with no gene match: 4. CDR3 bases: TGTGCCAGCAGATCAGGGGGCATCTATGGCTACACCTTC. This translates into CASRSGGIYGYTF.

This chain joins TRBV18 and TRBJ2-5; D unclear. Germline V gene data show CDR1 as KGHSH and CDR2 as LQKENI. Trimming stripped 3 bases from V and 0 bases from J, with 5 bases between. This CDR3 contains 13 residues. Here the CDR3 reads CASSPENQETQYF. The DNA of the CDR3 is TGTGCCAGCTCACCTGAAAACCAAGAGACCCAGTACTTC.

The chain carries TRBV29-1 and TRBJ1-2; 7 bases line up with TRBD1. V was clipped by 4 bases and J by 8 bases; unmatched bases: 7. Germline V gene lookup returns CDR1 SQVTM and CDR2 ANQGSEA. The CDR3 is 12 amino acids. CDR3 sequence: CSVGRGQGGYTF. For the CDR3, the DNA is TGCAGCGTTGGTAGGGGGCAAGGAGGCTACACCTTC.

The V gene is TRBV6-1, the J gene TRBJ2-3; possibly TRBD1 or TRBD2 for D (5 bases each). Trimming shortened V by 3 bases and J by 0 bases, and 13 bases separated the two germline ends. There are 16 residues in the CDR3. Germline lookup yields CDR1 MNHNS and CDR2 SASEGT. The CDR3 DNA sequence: TGTGCCAGCAGTGAGCAGGGAGCTCCCAGCACAGATACGCAGTATTTT. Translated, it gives CASSEQGAPSTDTQYF.

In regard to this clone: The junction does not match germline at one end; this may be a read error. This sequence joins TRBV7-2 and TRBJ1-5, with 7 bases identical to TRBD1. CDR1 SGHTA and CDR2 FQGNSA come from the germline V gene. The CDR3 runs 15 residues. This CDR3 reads CASSSNRGRNRPQHF. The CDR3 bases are TGTGCCAGCAGCTCAAACAGGGGCCGCAATCGGCCCCAGCATTTT.

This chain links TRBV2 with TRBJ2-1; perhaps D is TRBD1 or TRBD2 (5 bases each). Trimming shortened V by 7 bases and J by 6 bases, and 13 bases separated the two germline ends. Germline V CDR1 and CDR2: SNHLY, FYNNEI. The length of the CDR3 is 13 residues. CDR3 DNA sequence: TGTGCCAGCACCCCCTCGAGGGGCAATGAGCAGTTCTTC. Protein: CASTPSRGNEQFF.

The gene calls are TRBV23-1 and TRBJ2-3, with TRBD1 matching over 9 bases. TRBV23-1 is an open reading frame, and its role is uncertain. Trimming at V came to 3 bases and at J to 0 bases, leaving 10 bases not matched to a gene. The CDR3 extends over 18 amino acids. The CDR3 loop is CASSHPRTGVTSTDTQYF. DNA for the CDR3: TGCGCCAGCAGTCACCCTCGGACAGGGGTTACTAGCACAGATACGCAGTATTTT.

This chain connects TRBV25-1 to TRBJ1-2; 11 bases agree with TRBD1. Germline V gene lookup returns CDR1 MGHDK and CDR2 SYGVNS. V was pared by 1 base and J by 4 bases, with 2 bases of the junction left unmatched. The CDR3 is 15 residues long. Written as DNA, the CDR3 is TGTGCCAGCAGTGAATTTGGGACAGGGGGCTATGGCTACACCTTC. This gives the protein CASSEFGTGGYGYTF.

The CDR3 loop is CAWTWQGSGNTIYF. In DNA form, the CDR3 reads TGTGCCTGGACTTGGCAGGGATCTGGAAACACCATATATTTT. This rearrangement joins TRBV30 to TRBJ1-3; tentative D call: TRBD1 (5 bases). There are 14 residues in the CDR3. Germline V gene data show CDR1 as GTSNPN and CDR2 as SVGIG (reference sequence). V was cut by 4 bases and J by 1 base, with 11 bases left in between.